This T cell receptor beta chain came from a study of blood T cells in healthy people across ages. Whole-study results and caveats: Age brought a roughly linear fall in TCR beta diversity measured per million T cells. Nothing was known about donor CMV status, and this possibly confounded expanded clonotype changes. Naive CD4+ cell counts and diversity both ran higher in long-lived than in aged donors.

RNA extraction gave at least 6 micrograms of total RNA per sample. This CDR3 has 20 residues. The V and J ends lost 1 base and 1 base, in that order; junction bases with no gene match: 12. Germline lookup yields CDR1 MGHRA and CDR2 YSYEKL. On this clonotype itself: The antigen remains undetermined.

Primers used in a second PCR of roughly 6 to 12 cycles were a sample-barcoded 5' primer and a J-beta primer mix. TCRdb independently ran MiXCR on the 5' RACE reads; one entry per CDR3 protein. The sample has more than 700,000 distinct CDR3 sequences, about half seen once; the top ten hold roughly 20%. Specimen: blood. V is TRBV4-1 and J is TRBJ1-5; TRBD1 matches at 11 bases. The source is an elderly man in good health. CDR3 loop: CASSQVRGRTGGASNQPQHF. CDR3 in DNA: TGCGCCAGCAGCCAAGTCCGGGGTCGGACAGGGGGCGCAAGCAATCAGCCCCAGCATTTT.